The TCR beta chain described here comes from a study of blood T cell repertoires in COVID-19. Study summary: Samples of COVID-19 (acute and convalescent) were obtained from the United States, Italy and Spain. Nucleic acid was either cDNA or gDNA, and it came from T cells, B-cell-depleted T cells, or PBMCs.

Per the original methods: Quantification of nucleated cells was approximated via reference gene primer amplification. Clones were read by immunoSEQ multiplex PCR, and TCRdb kept only the in-frame ones, dropping some. The DNA gave D and trimming, while V, J and clone size come from that table. The sample has 100,000 to 150,000 clones; roughly nine tenths are singletons. Germline V lookup: CDR1 MGHDK, CDR2 SYGVNS. This CDR3 contains 16 residues. Trimming at V came to 0 bases and at J to 5 bases, leaving 5 bases not matched to a gene. Seattle patients were enrolled during active infection and followed longitudinally.

The rearrangement joins TRBV25-1 to TRBJ2-7; TRBD2 matches 12 bases. This sequence was found in a woman aged 70 to 79 with COVID-19, enrolled during active disease. Sequencing was done on a sample of peripheral blood. The CDR3 region has the DNA TGTGCCAGCAGTGAATACTCTAGCGGGGGGGCCCACGAGCAGTACTTC. Translating it yields CASSEYSSGGAHEQYF.